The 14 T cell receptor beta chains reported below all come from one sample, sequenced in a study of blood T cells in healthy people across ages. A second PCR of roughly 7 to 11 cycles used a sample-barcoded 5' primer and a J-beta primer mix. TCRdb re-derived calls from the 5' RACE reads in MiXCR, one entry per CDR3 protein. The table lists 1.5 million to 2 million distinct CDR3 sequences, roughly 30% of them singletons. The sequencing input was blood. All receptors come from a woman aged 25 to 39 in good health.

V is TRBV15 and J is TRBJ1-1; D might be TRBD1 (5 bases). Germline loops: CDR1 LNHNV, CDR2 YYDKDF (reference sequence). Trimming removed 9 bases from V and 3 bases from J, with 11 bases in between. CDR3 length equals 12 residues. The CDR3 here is CATARGHTEAFF. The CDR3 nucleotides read TGTGCCACTGCGAGGGGACACACTGAAGCTTTCTTT.

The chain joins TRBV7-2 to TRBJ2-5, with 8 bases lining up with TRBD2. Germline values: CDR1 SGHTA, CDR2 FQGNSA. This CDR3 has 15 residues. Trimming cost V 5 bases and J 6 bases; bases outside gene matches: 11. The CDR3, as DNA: TGTGCCAGCAGCCCCCCTCGCGGGGGGCGAAAGACCCAGTACTTC. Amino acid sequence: CASSPPRGGRKTQYF.

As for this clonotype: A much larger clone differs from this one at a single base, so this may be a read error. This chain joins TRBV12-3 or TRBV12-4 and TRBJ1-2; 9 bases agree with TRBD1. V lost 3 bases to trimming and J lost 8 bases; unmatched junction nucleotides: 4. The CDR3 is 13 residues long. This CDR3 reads CASSFWTGEGYTF. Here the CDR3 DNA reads TGTGCCAGCAGTTTCTGGACAGGGGAAGGCTACACCTTC.

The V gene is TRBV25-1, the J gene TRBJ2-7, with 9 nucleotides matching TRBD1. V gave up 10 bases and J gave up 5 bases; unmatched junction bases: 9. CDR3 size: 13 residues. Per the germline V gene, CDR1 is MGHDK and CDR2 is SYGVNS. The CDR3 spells CATKQGARNEQYF. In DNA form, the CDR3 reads TGTGCCACCAAACAGGGGGCGCGGAACGAGCAGTACTTC.

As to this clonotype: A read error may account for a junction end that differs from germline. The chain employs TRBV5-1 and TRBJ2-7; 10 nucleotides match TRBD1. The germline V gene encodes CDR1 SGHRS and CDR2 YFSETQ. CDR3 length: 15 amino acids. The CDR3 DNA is TGCGCCAGCAGCTCGACAGGGGGCGTCTCCTACAAGCAGTACTTC. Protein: CASSSTGGVSYKQYF.

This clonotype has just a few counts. The CDR3 is CSARDPTGAGIGEKLFF. The CDR3 coding sequence is TGCAGTGCTAGAGATCCCACGGGTGCGGGGATAGGAGAAAAACTGTTTTTT. The V and J genes are TRBV20-1 and TRBJ1-4; D not certain. The V gene's germline CDR1 is DFQATT and CDR2 SNEGSKA (reference sequence). The CDR3 is 17 residues long. The V end lost 0 bases, the J end lost 8 bases, and 22 bases lay between the germline ends.

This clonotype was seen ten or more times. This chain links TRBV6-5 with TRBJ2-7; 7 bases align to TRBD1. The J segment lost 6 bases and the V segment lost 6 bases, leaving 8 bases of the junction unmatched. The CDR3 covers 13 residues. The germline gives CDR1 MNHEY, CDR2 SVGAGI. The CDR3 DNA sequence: TGTGCCAGCAGCTTCCCTGGGACAGCCGAGCAGTACTTC. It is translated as CASSFPGTAEQYF.

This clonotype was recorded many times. The CDR3 is CASRRALNEKLFF. Here the CDR3 DNA reads TGTGCCAGCAGGCGGGCCCTGAATGAAAAACTGTTTTTT. The V and J genes are TRBV6-5 and TRBJ1-4; D not resolved. The CDR3 contains 13 residues. The V gene lost 6 bases and the J gene lost 5 bases, with 10 bases spanning the gap. Germline assignment: CDR1 MNHEY and CDR2 SVGAGI.

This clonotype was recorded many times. This CDR3 reads CASSLVAGSNEQYF. CDR3 nucleotides: TGCGCCAGCAGCTTGGTCGCGGGGTCCAACGAGCAGTACTTC. V and J are TRBV5-1 and TRBJ2-7; D is possibly TRBD2 (6 bases). This CDR3 contains 14 residues. From germline, CDR1 is SGHRS and CDR2 YFSETQ. V lost 0 bases, J lost 5 bases, and 12 bases lay in between.

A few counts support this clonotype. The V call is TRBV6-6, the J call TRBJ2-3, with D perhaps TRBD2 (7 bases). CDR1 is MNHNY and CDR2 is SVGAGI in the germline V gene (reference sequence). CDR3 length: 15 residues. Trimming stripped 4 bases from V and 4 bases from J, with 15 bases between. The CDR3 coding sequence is TGTGCCAGCAGTTTTTCCCGGGGGGCCGCAGATACGCAGTATTTT. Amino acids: CASSFSRGAADTQYF.

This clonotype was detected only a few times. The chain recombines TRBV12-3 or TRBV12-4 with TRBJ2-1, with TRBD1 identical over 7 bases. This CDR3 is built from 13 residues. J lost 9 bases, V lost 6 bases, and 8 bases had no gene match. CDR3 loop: CASSQDRQREQFF. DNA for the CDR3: TGTGCCAGCAGCCAGGACAGGCAGCGTGAGCAGTTCTTC.

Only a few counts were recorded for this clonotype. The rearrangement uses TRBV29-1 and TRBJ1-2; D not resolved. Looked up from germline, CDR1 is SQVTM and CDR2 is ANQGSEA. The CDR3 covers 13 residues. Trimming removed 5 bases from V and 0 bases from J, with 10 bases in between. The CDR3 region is CSVLPETNYGYTF. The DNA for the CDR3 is TGCAGCGTTCTCCCCGAGACTAACTATGGCTACACCTTC.

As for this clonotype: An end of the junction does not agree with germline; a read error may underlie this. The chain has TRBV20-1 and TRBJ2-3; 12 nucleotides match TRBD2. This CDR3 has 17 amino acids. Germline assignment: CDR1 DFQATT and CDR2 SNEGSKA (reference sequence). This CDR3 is CSAGEPSGRVSTDTQYF. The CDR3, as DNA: TGCAGTGCTGGAGAGCCTAGCGGGAGGGTTAGCACAGATACGCAGTATTTT.

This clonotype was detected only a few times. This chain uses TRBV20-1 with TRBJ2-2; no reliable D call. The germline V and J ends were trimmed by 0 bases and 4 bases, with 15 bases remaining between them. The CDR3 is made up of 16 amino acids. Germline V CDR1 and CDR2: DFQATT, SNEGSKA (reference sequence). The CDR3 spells CSARDGSRTTTGELFF. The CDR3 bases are TGCAGTGCTAGAGATGGTAGCCGTACCACCACCGGGGAGCTGTTTTTT.